This T cell receptor (beta chain) derives from a study of shared clonotypes between healthy human individuals. Turning to this clone: The antigen remains unidentified. Other DNA sequences of this sample code for an identical CDR3.

This CDR3 is built from 12 residues. CDR1 is MNHEY and CDR2 is SVGAGI in the germline V gene. V was trimmed by 0 bases and J by 8 bases, leaving 7 bases between them. Every one of the donors was a Caucasian adult that lived in Nashville, Tennessee. In the CD4+ fraction, cells were divided into CD45RA+ naive and CD45RA-negative memory subsets. Whole-study findings and limits: For sorted subsets, rarefaction showed incomplete sequencing despite large depth.

Genomic DNA per cell subset filled all wells of several immunoSEQ plates. Method: immunoSEQ multiplex PCR; TCRdb's copy keeps in-frame clones and lacks some. The sample shows millions of clones, around 90% of them seen only once. This TCR was sampled from a man aged 18 to 30 in good health. Source material: naive CD4+ T cells sorted from blood. Subset described: CD45RA+ positively selected. V usage is TRBV6-5 and J usage is TRBJ1-2; D not resolved. The CDR3 nucleotides read TGTGCCAGCAGTTACTCCGGAGGGGGCTACACCTTC. Protein: CASSYSGGGYTF.